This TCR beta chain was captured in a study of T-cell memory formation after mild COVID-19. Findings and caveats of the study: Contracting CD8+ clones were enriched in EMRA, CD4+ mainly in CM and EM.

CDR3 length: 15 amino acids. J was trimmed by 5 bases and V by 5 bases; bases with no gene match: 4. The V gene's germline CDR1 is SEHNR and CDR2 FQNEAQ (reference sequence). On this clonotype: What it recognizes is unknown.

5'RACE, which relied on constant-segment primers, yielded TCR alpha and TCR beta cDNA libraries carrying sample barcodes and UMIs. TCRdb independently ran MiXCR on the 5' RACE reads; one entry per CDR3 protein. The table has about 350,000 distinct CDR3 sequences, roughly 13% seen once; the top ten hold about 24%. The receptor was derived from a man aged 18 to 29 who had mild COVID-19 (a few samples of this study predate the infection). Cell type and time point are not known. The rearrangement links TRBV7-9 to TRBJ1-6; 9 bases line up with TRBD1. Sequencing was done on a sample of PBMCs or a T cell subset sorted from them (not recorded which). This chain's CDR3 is CASSRRTGDNSPLHF. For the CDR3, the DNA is TGTGCCAGCAGCCGCCGGACAGGGGATAATTCACCCCTCCACTTT.